A single sample is the source of the 21 T cell receptor beta chains below, sequenced in a study of blood T cell repertoires in COVID-19. Clones were sequenced by immunoSEQ multiplex PCR, and TCRdb holds only the in-frame ones, with some missing. The sample holds fewer than 250,000 clones, around 84% seen once. Sequenced: PBMCs or T cells enriched from blood (not recorded which). The receptor source for this set is a woman between 40 and 50 years old who had recovered from COVID-19.

The chain uses TRBV7-2 and TRBJ2-3; 7 bases match TRBD2. The germline CDR1 and CDR2 sequences are SGHTA and FQGNSA. This CDR3 region has 18 residues. J lost 4 bases, V lost 4 bases, and 17 bases had no gene match. The CDR3 is CASSYPGLGDRAADTQYF. Written as DNA, the CDR3 is TGTGCCAGCAGCTACCCCGGACTAGGGGACCGGGCGGCAGATACGCAGTATTTT.

The V call is TRBV4-1, the J call TRBJ1-3; D uncertain. This CDR3 has 15 amino acids. The germline V gene encodes CDR1 MGHRA and CDR2 YSYEKL. V was clipped by 1 base and J by 0 bases, with 7 bases between them. As DNA, the CDR3 is TGCGCCAGCAGCCAAGGGCGAGGCTCTGGAAACACCATATATTTT. It codes for CASSQGRGSGNTIYF.

J is TRBJ2-2 and V is TRBV5-8; 8 bases align to TRBD1. The CDR3 is 15 residues long. CDR1 SGHTS and CDR2 YDEGEE come from the germline V gene. The V segment lost 5 bases and the J segment 5 bases; nucleotides outside the gene matches: 8. DNA of the CDR3: TGTGCCAGCAGGCGGACAGGGAAGGTGACCGGGGAGCTGTTTTTT. Translated: CASRRTGKVTGELFF.

J is TRBJ1-2 and V is TRBV2; 7 nucleotides align to TRBD1. J lost 0 bases, V lost 8 bases, and 12 bases had no gene match. The V gene's germline CDR1 is SNHLY and CDR2 FYNNEI. The CDR3 runs to 16 residues. Here the CDR3 DNA reads TGTGCCAGCCGGAGGACAGGAGCAACGTCTAACTATGGCTACACCTTC. Its protein is CASRRTGATSNYGYTF. The full variable domain, in which reference TRBV2 and TRBJ1-2 provide the parts outside the CDR3, is EPEVTQTPSHQVTQMGQEVILRCVPISNHLYFYWYRQILGQKVEFLVSFYNNEISEKSEIFDDQFSVERPDGSNFTLKIRSTKLEDSAMYFCASRRTGATSNYGYTFGSGTRLTVV.

J is TRBJ1-1 and V is TRBV5-8, with a weak D call TRBD1 (6 bases). V was pared by 0 bases and J by 4 bases, with 10 bases between. This CDR3 is 14 amino acids long. Germline V gene sequence: CDR1 SGHTS, CDR2 YDEGEE. The CDR3 DNA reads as TGTGCCAGCAGCTTGGAAGGGGGTTTCACTGAAGCTTTCTTT. Encoded protein: CASSLEGGFTEAFF.

This clone was seen just once. The chain is built from TRBV6-4 and TRBJ2-3; D not certain. From germline, CDR1 is MRHNA and CDR2 SNTAGT. Between the trimmed V and J ends, which lost 5 bases and 4 bases, there was a span of 16 bases. The CDR3 length is 15 residues. CDR3 sequence: CASSKTAGEADTQYF. DNA for the CDR3: TGTGCCAGCAGTAAGACTGCCGGTGAGGCAGATACGCAGTATTTT.

This clone was detected once. Here the CDR3 DNA reads TGCGCCAGCAGCCAAGTTCCGCCAGGGGTCTATGGCTACACCTTC. This translates into CASSQVPPGVYGYTF. The rearrangement uses TRBV4-3 and TRBJ1-2; possibly TRBD1 for D (6 bases). The CDR3 totals 15 residues. CDR1 is LGHNA and CDR2 is YSLEER in the germline V gene. Trimming cost V 1 base and J 4 bases, with 13 bases left between them.

V and J are TRBV27 and TRBJ2-2, with 8 bases fitting TRBD1. CDR3 length: 16 residues. The germline V gene has CDR1 MNHEY and CDR2 SMNVEV (reference sequence). V shed 3 bases and J 5 bases; nucleotides not matched to a gene: 8. In DNA form, the CDR3 reads TGTGCCAGCAGTTTCTTATCCGGGACAGGAACCGGGGAGCTGTTTTTT. This sequence encodes CASSFLSGTGTGELFF.

The V and J genes are TRBV15 and TRBJ1-1; D perhaps matches TRBD1 (5 bases). CDR3 length equals 17 residues. V was shortened by 1 base and J by 1 base, with 16 bases between the two germline ends. Germline CDR1 reads LNHNV; CDR2 reads YYDKDF (reference sequence). The CDR3 region is CATSRARGGSGNTEAFF. The CDR3 DNA is TGTGCCACCAGCAGAGCAAGGGGCGGCTCAGGGAACACTGAAGCTTTCTTT.

This clone has only a few counts. This chain joins TRBV18 and TRBJ1-1; D unresolved. Germline V gives CDR1 KGHSH, CDR2 LQKENI. This CDR3 spans 12 amino acids. The V end lost 6 bases, the J end lost 1 base, and 6 bases lay between the germline ends. CDR3 in amino acids: CASSGGNTEAFF. The CDR3 nucleotides are TGTGCCAGCTCGGGAGGGAACACTGAAGCTTTCTTT.

J is TRBJ2-3 and V is TRBV19; weak D call: TRBD1 (7 bases). There are 16 residues in the CDR3. Germline CDR1 reads LNHDA; CDR2 reads SQIVND (reference sequence). The germline V and J ends were trimmed by 4 bases and 8 bases, with 22 bases remaining between them. CDR3 in DNA: TGTGCCAGTAGTACAAGACAGGGAGGCGGGTCGGGTACGCAGTATTTT. Its translation is CASSTRQGGGSGTQYF. Looking up the rest from reference TRBV19 and TRBJ2-3 gives the full variable domain: DGGITQSPKYLFRKEGQNVTLSCEQNLNHDAMYWYRQDPGQGLRLIYYSQIVNDFQKGDIAEGYSVSREKKESFPLTVTSAQKNPTAFYLCASSTRQGGGSGTQYFGPGTRLTVL.

V is TRBV7-2 and J is TRBJ1-5, with D perhaps matching TRBD1 (5 bases). This CDR3 has 13 residues. Germline values: CDR1 SGHTA, CDR2 FQGNSA. With 5 bases removed from V and 3 bases from J, the gap between germline ends came to 8 bases. CDR3 in DNA: TGTGCCAGCAGCATCAGGGACAATCAGCCCCAGCATTTT. Translating it yields CASSIRDNQPQHF. Variable domain in full (rest from reference TRBV7-2 and TRBJ1-5): GAGVSQSPSNKVTEKGKDVELRCDPISGHTALYWYRQSLGQGLEFLIYFQGNSAPDKSGLPSDRFSAERTGGSVSTLTIQRTQQEDSAVYLCASSIRDNQPQHFGDGTRLSIL.

The CDR3 loop is CASSQVGEDSNEQFF. The CDR3 DNA sequence: TGTGCCAGCAGCCAAGTTGGAGAAGACTCCAATGAGCAGTTCTTC. The rearrangement joins TRBV3-1 (or the pseudogene TRBV3-2) to TRBJ2-1; D gene unclear. V lost 1 base and J lost 6, with 13 bases in between. The CDR3 has 15 amino acids. Germline V gene lookup returns CDR1 LGHDT and CDR2 YNNKEL (reference sequence).

In nucleotides, the CDR3 is TGTGCCACCAGGTTGGACAGGTTCTCTGGGGCCAACGTCCTGACTTTC. Protein: CATRLDRFSGANVLTF. The chain has TRBV15 and TRBJ2-6, with TRBD1 matching 7 bases. The germline CDR1 and CDR2 sequences are LNHNV and YYDKDF (reference sequence). V was clipped by 6 bases and J by 0 bases; unmatched bases: 5. This CDR3 region has 16 residues.

V usage is TRBV2 and J usage is TRBJ1-1, with TRBD1 matching over 8 bases. The CDR3 length is 15 residues. Looked up from germline, CDR1 is SNHLY and CDR2 is FYNNEI. V shed 6 bases and J 8 bases; nucleotides not matched to a gene: 14. DNA of the CDR3: TGTGCCAGCAGGTTAAGGACAGGGCCCTCGGAGGAAGCTTTCTTT. Protein sequence: CASRLRTGPSEEAFF.

This rearrangement joins TRBV20-1 to TRBJ1-2; D ambiguous. From germline, CDR1 is DFQATT and CDR2 SNEGSKA (reference sequence). Trimming cost V 3 bases and J 4 bases, with 6 bases left between them. The CDR3 loop spans 11 amino acids. The CDR3 here is CSASLRYGYTF. CDR3 nucleotides: TGCAGTGCTAGCCTCCGCTATGGCTACACCTTC.

The rearrangement uses TRBV18 and TRBJ1-1, with a tentative D call TRBD1 (5 bases). The CDR3 length is 14 residues. Germline CDR1 KGHSH, CDR2 LQKENI. Trimming took off 3 bases at V and 1 base at J, with 9 bases between the two ends. CDR3 in DNA: TGTGCCAGCTCACCCTGGACACGGAACACTGAAGCTTTCTTT. Translating it yields CASSPWTRNTEAFF. The full variable domain, completed using reference TRBV18 and TRBJ1-1, is NAGVMQNPRHLVRRRGQEARLRCSPMKGHSHVYWYRQLPEEGLKFMVYLQKENIIDESGMPKERFSAEFPKEGPSILRIQQVVRGDSAAYFCASSPWTRNTEAFFGQGTRLTVV.

The V gene is TRBV28, the J gene TRBJ1-3, with 8 positions matching TRBD1. CDR1 is MDHEN and CDR2 is SYDVKM in the germline V gene. The CDR3 has 14 amino acids. Trimming took 3 bases from V and 2 from J; bases not matched to a gene: 0. CDR3 sequence: CASSFRGPGNTIYF. As DNA, the CDR3 is TGTGCCAGCAGTTTCAGGGGGCCTGGAAACACCATATATTTT.

This clone showed up just once. The chain joins TRBV7-8 to TRBJ1-1; D might be TRBD1 (6 bases). The germline V and J ends were trimmed by 6 bases and 11 bases, with 22 bases remaining between them. Germline V lookup: CDR1 SGHVS, CDR2 FQNEAQ. The length of the CDR3 is 14 residues. The CDR3 nucleotides read TGTGCCAGCAGATTATTACGGACAGACGGGCGTGCTTTCTTT. Its translation: CASRLLRTDGRAFF.

The rearrangement joins TRBV19 to TRBJ2-7, with TRBD1 matching over 8 bases. Germline V gives CDR1 LNHDA, CDR2 SQIVND (reference sequence). The V segment lost 3 bases and the J segment 3 bases; nucleotides outside the gene matches: 4. The CDR3 is 14 amino acids. This CDR3 is CASSIGQGGYEQYF. The CDR3 nucleotides are TGTGCCAGTAGTATTGGACAGGGTGGCTACGAGCAGTACTTC.

The chain joins TRBV15 to TRBJ2-7; weak D call: TRBD1 (5 bases). V lost 0 bases and J lost 5, with 11 bases in between. Germline-derived CDR1 and CDR2 are LNHNV and YYDKDF (reference sequence). CDR3 length: 14 amino acids. The CDR3 coding sequence is TGTGCCACCAGCAGAGATCGGGCAGGGAACGAGCAGTACTTC. Amino acid sequence: CATSRDRAGNEQYF.